One TCR beta chain is described in this entry. During active infection, Seattle patients enrolled and were then monitored through disease. This sample is drawn from a study of blood T cell repertoires in COVID-19. Study-level information: Both acute and convalescent COVID-19 samples were obtained from the United States, Italy and Spain. PBMCs, B-cell-depleted T cells, or T cells were the source of the cDNA or gDNA that made up the material.

Original analysis: Estimated nucleated cell counts came from reference gene primer amplification. Method: immunoSEQ multiplex PCR; TCRdb's copy keeps in-frame clones and lacks some. Clone size and V and J calls were adopted from that table, with D and trimming inferred from the DNA. In the table there are about 410,000 clones, about 89% of which are singletons. The CDR3 contains 15 residues. V dropped 0 bases and J dropped 6 bases, with 16 bases sitting between them. Germline V CDR1 and CDR2: SGHRS, YFSETQ. Input material: peripheral blood. J is TRBJ2-7 and V is TRBV5-1; D might be TRBD2 (6 bases). This sequence was found in a middle-aged woman with COVID-19, enrolled during active disease. CDR3 bases: TGCGCCAGCAGCTTGGTTGGAGGAGGGAGCTCCGAGCAGTACTTC. It specifies CASSLVGGGSSEQYF.